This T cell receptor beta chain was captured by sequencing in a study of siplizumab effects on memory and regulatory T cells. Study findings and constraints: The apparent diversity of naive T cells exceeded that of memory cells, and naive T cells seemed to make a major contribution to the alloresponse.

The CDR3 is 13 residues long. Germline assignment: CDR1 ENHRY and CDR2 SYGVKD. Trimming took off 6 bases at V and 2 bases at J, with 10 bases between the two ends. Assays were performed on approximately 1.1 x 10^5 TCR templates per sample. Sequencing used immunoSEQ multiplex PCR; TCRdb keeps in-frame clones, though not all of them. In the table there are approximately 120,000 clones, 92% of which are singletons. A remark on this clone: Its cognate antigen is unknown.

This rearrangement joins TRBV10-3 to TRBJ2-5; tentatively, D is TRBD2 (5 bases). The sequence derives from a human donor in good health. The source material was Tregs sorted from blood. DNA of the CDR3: TGTGCCATCAGATCTACGGGGCAAGAGACCCAGTACTTC. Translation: CAIRSTGQETQYF.